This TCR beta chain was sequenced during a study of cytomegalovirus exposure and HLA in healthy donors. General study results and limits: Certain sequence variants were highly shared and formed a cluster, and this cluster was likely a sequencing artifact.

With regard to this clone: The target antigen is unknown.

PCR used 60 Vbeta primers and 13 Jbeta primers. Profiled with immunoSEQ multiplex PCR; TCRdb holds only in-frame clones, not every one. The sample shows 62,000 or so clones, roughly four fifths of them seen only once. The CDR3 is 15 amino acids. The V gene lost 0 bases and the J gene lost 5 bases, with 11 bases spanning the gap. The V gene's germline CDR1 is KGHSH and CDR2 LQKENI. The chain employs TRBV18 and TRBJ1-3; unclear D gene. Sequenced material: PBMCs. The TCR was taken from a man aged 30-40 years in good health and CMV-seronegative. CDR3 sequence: CASSPPEGPRNTIYF. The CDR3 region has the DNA TGTGCCAGCTCACCACCCGAGGGCCCGAGAAACACCATATATTTT.